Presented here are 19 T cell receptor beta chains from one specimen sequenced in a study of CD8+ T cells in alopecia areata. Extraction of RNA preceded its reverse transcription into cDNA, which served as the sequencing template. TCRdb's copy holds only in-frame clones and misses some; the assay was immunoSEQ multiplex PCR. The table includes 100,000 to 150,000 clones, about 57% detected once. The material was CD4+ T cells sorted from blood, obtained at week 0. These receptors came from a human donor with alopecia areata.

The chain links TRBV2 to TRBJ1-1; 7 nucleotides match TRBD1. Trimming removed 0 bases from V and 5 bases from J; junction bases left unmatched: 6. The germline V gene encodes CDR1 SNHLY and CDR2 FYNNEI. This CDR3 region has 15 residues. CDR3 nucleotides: TGTGCCAGCAGTGAAGCCGCCAGGGGGGGAACTGAAGCTTTCTTT. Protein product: CASSEAARGGTEAFF.

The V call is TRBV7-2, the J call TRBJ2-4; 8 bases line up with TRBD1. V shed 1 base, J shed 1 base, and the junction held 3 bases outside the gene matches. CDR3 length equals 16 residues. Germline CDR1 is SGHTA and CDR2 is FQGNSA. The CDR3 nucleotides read TGTGCCAGCAGCTTAGAAACAGGGGGGGCCAAAAACATTCAGTACTTC. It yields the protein CASSLETGGAKNIQYF.

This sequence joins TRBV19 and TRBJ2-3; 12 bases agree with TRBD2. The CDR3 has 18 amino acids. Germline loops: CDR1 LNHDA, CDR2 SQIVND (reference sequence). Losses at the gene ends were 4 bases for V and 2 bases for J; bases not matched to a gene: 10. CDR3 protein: CASSTHRLAGAFTDTQYF. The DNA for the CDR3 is TGTGCCAGTAGTACCCACCGACTAGCGGGGGCCTTCACAGATACGCAGTATTTT.

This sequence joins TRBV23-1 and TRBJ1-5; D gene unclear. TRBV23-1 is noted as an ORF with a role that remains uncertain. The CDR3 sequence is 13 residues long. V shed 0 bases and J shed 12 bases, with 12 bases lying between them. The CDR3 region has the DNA TGCGCCAGCAGTCAATCCTCCCGGGTTAGCCAGCATTTT. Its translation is CASSQSSRVSQHF.

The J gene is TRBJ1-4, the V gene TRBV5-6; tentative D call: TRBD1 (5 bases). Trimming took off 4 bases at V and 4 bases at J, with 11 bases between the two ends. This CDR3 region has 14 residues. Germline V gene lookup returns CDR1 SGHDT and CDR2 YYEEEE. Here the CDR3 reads CASSPGTVNEKLFF. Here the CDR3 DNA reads TGTGCCAGCAGCCCCGGGACGGTTAATGAAAAACTGTTTTTT.

In DNA, the CDR3 is TGTGCCAGCAGACCCGTTGGAGCCCGATCCTACGAGCAGTACTTC. As protein: CASRPVGARSYEQYF. The chain joins TRBV27 to TRBJ2-7; no definite D call. Germline CDR1 MNHEY, CDR2 SMNVEV (reference sequence). The CDR3 has 15 amino acids. Trimming cost V 6 bases and J 1 base, with 16 bases left between them.

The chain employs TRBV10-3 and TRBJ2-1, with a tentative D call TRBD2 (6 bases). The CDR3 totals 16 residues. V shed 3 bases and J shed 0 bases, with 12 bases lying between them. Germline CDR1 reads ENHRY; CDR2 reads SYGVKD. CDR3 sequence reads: CAISDPSVSSYNEQFF. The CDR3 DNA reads TGTGCCATCAGTGACCCTAGCGTCAGCTCCTACAATGAGCAGTTCTTC.

The CDR3 here is CASSLGVINQPQHF. DNA of the CDR3: TGTGCCAGCAGCTTAGGGGTAATCAATCAGCCCCAGCATTTT. The chain has TRBV7-2 and TRBJ1-5, with D unclear. The V gene lost 1 base and the J gene lost 3 bases, with 7 bases spanning the gap. CDR1 SGHTA and CDR2 FQGNSA come from the germline V gene. The CDR3 is 14 amino acids.

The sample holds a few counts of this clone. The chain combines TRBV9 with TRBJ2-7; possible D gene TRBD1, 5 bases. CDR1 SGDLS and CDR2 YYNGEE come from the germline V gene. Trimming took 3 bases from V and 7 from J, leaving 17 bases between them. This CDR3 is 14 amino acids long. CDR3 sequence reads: CASSATDSRKEQYF. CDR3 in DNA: TGTGCCAGCAGCGCCACCGACAGTAGAAAGGAGCAGTACTTC. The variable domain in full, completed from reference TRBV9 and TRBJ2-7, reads DSGVTQTPKHLITATGQRVTLRCSPRSGDLSVYWYQQSLDQGLQFLIQYYNGEERAKGNILERFSAQQFPDLHSELNLSSLELGDSALYFCASSATDSRKEQYFGPGTRLTVT.

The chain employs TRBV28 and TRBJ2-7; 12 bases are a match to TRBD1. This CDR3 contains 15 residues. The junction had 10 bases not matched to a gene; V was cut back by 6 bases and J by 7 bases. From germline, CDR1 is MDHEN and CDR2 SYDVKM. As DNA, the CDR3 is TGTGCCAGCAGGGGGACAGGGGGCGTTTTTCGGGAGCAGTACTTC. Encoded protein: CASRGTGGVFREQYF.

CDR3 DNA sequence: TGTGCCACCAGCAGCGCTCATAGCGGGGGCTTCTACAATGAGCAGTTCTTC. Translated: CATSSAHSGGFYNEQFF. The chain combines TRBV15 with TRBJ2-1; 9 nucleotides agree with TRBD2. Germline CDR1 LNHNV, CDR2 YYDKDF (reference sequence). The CDR3 has 17 amino acids. Trimming took 3 bases from V and 3 from J; bases not matched to a gene: 9.

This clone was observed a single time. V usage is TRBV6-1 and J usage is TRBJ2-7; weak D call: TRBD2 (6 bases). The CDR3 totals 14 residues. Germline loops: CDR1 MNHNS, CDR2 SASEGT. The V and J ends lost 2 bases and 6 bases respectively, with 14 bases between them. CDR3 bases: TGTGCCAGCAGTGAATCGGGGGAATTGGGCGAGCAGTACTTC. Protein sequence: CASSESGELGEQYF.

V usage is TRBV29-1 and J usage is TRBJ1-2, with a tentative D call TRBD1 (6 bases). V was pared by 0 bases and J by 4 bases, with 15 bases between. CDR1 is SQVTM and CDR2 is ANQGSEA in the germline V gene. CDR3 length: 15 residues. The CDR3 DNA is TGCAGCGTTGAAGATTCTCAGGGGACCATCTATGGCTACACCTTC. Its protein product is CSVEDSQGTIYGYTF.

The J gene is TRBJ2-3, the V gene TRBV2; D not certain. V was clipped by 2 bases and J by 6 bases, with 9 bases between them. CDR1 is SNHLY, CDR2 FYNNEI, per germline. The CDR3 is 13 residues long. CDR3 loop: CASSENLGDTQYF. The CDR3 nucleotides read TGTGCCAGCAGTGAAAACCTGGGGGATACGCAGTATTTT. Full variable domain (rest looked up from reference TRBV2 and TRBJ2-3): EPEVTQTPSHQVTQMGQEVILRCVPISNHLYFYWYRQILGQKVEFLVSFYNNEISEKSEIFDDQFSVERPDGSNFTLKIRSTKLEDSAMYFCASSENLGDTQYFGPGTRLTVL.

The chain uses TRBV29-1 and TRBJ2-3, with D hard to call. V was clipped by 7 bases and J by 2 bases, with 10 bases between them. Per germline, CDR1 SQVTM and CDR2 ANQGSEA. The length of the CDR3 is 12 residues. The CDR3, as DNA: TGCAGCGGGAATGAGAACACAGATACGCAGTATTTT. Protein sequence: CSGNENTDTQYF.

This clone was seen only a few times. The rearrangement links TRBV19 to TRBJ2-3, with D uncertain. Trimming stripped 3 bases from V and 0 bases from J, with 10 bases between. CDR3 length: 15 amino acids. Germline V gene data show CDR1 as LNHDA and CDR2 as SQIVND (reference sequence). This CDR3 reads CASSIQYYSTDTQYF. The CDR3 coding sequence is TGTGCCAGTAGTATTCAGTACTATAGCACAGATACGCAGTATTTT.

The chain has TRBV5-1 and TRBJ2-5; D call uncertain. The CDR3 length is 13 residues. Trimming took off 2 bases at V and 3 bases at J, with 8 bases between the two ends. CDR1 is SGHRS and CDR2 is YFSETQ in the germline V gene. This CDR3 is CASSFDTKETQYF. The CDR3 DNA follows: TGCGCCAGCAGCTTTGACACCAAAGAGACCCAGTACTTC.

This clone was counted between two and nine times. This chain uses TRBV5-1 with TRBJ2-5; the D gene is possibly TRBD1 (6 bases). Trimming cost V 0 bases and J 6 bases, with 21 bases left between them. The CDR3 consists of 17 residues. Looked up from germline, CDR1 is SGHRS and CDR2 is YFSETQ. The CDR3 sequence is CASSLGHTGKIGQTQYF. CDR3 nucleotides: TGCGCCAGCAGCTTGGGGCACACAGGGAAAATTGGTCAGACCCAGTACTTC.

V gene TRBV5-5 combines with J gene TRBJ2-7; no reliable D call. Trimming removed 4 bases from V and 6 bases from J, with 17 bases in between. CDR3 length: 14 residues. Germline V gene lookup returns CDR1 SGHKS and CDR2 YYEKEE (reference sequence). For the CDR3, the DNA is TGTGCCAGCAGCCTCCGGACGGCGGACCGCGAGCAGTACTTC. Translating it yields CASSLRTADREQYF.